Following are 15 T cell receptor beta chains from one sample sequenced in a study of shared clonotypes between healthy human individuals. Profiling relied on immunoSEQ multiplex PCR, and the TCRdb table lists in-frame clones only, not all of them. The sample has approximately 2.5 million clones, about 92% seen once; the top ten hold roughly 0.14%. Sequencing input: naive CD4+ T cells sorted from blood. The subset: CD45RA+ positively selected. All receptors derive from a man in his late teens or twenties in good health.

The CDR3 is CASSLRGGTLHF. CDR3 nucleotides: TGTGCCAGCAGCTTACGGGGTGGCACCCTCCACTTT. The chain carries TRBV7-9 and TRBJ1-6; no clear D gene. CDR3 length: 12 amino acids. Germline values: CDR1 SEHNR, CDR2 FQNEAQ (reference sequence). Trimming left V 2 bases short and J 14 bases short, with 10 bases between.

J is TRBJ2-6 and V is TRBV9; 7 positions match TRBD1. The CDR3 runs to 17 residues. Germline V gene sequence: CDR1 SGDLS, CDR2 YYNGEE. V trimming: 0 bases; J trimming: 1 base; junction bases outside the gene matches: 4. The CDR3 is CASSVEVRGSGANVLTF. CDR3 DNA: TGTGCCAGCAGCGTAGAAGTCAGGGGGTCTGGGGCCAACGTCCTGACTTTC.

As to this clone: The sample has other DNA sequences that encode this CDR3 too. The genes are TRBV28 and TRBJ1-2; possible D gene TRBD1, 5 bases. The CDR3 covers 13 residues. Looked up from germline, CDR1 is MDHEN and CDR2 is SYDVKM. V lost 3 bases, J lost 2 bases, and 7 bases lay in between. The CDR3 loop is CASSFGGNYGYTF. The CDR3 nucleotides read TGTGCCAGCAGTTTTGGGGGGAACTATGGCTACACCTTC.

The chain combines TRBV6-5 with TRBJ1-4; the D gene is possibly TRBD1 (6 bases). The CDR3 is 15 amino acids. V was clipped by 5 bases and J by 7 bases, with 17 bases between them. Germline CDR1 is MNHEY and CDR2 is SVGAGI. The chain's CDR3 is CASSPTGGGGEKLFF. CDR3 DNA sequence: TGTGCCAGCAGTCCCACGGGGGGCGGAGGTGAAAAACTGTTTTTT.

The chain carries TRBV4-1 and TRBJ2-3, with TRBD2 matching over 11 bases. This CDR3 is 15 amino acids long. CDR1 MGHRA and CDR2 YSYEKL come from the germline V gene. V lost 4 bases, J lost 8 bases, and 8 bases stayed unmatched. CDR3 coding DNA: TGCGCCAGCAGCCTACTGACTAGCGGGGTTCGTACGCAGTATTTT. Translated: CASSLLTSGVRTQYF.

Remarks on this clone: The sample carries other DNA sequences with the same CDR3. The chain combines TRBV5-1 with TRBJ2-5; D is undetermined. The germline CDR1 and CDR2 sequences are SGHRS and YFSETQ. The CDR3 extends over 12 amino acids. Between the trimmed V and J ends, which lost 4 bases and 0 bases, there was a span of 4 bases. This chain's CDR3 is CASSQNQETQYF. CDR3 nucleotide sequence: TGCGCCAGCAGCCAAAACCAAGAGACCCAGTACTTC. The full variable domain, with the rest looked up from reference TRBV5-1 and TRBJ2-5, is KAGVTQTPRYLIKTRGQQVTLSCSPISGHRSVSWYQQTPGQGLQFLFEYFSETQRNKGNFPGRFSGRQFSNSRSEMNVSTLELGDSALYLCASSQNQETQYFGPGTRLLVL.

Details on this clone: Germline is not matched at one junction end, which may reflect a read error. Other DNA sequences in the same sample also yield this CDR3. J is TRBJ1-1 and V is TRBV7-7; no firm D call. CDR1 is SSHAT and CDR2 is FNYEAQ in the germline V gene (reference sequence). This CDR3 spans 13 amino acids. CDR3 amino acids: CASSLESGSEAFF. The DNA for the CDR3 is TGTGCTAGCAGCTTAGAGTCGGGGTCTGAAGCTTTCTTT.

This clone came up a few times. V gene TRBV9 combines with J gene TRBJ1-3; the D is unclear. V shed 4 bases and J shed 2 bases, with 10 bases lying between them. This CDR3 comprises 14 residues. Germline V gene lookup returns CDR1 SGDLS and CDR2 YYNGEE. CDR3 nucleotides: TGTGCCAGCAGCCCGGGCATTCCTGGAAACACCATATATTTT. This sequence encodes CASSPGIPGNTIYF. Variable domain in full (rest from reference TRBV9 and TRBJ1-3): DSGVTQTPKHLITATGQRVTLRCSPRSGDLSVYWYQQSLDQGLQFLIQYYNGEERAKGNILERFSAQQFPDLHSELNLSSLELGDSALYFCASSPGIPGNTIYFGEGSWLTVV.

In this sample, this clone turned up a few times. Additional DNA sequences in this sample encode the identical CDR3. The gene calls are TRBV7-2 and TRBJ1-1; tentative D call: TRBD1 (6 bases). Looked up from germline, CDR1 is SGHTA and CDR2 is FQGNSA. This CDR3 is built from 13 residues. Trimming removed 4 bases from V and 4 bases from J, with 10 bases in between. CDR3 nucleotide sequence: TGTGCCAGCAGCTCTAGAGGGGGCACTGAAGCTTTCTTT. Translation gives CASSSRGGTEAFF. The full variable domain, completed using reference TRBV7-2 and TRBJ1-1, is GAGVSQSPSNKVTEKGKDVELRCDPISGHTALYWYRQSLGQGLEFLIYFQGNSAPDKSGLPSDRFSAERTGGSVSTLTIQRTQQEDSAVYLCASSSRGGTEAFFGQGTRLTVV.

The chain has TRBV18 and TRBJ1-2; D is unclear. Between the trimmed V and J ends, which lost 3 bases and 4 bases, there was a span of 18 bases. The CDR3 loop spans 16 amino acids. The germline V gene encodes CDR1 KGHSH and CDR2 LQKENI. The CDR3 nucleotides are TGTGCCAGCTCACCCCCCCTGGAGGCCCTCTTCTATGGCTACACCTTC. Translating it yields CASSPPLEALFYGYTF.

J is TRBJ2-1 and V is TRBV9; 14 nucleotides align to TRBD2. Germline values: CDR1 SGDLS, CDR2 YYNGEE. V lost 0 bases and J lost 6; bases outside the gene matches: 5. This CDR3 is built from 17 residues. Written as DNA, the CDR3 is TGTGCCAGCAGCGTAGGGGGACTAGCGGGAGCTATCAATGAGCAGTTCTTC. It codes for CASSVGGLAGAINEQFF.

The rearrangement links TRBV7-2 to TRBJ2-3; D may be TRBD1 (6 bases). Trimming stripped 1 base from V and 0 bases from J, with 11 bases between. CDR1 and CDR2 from the germline V gene are SGHTA and FQGNSA. The CDR3 is 16 residues long. CDR3 sequence (DNA): TGTGCCAGCAGCTTAGTGAGGACAGCTAGCACAGATACGCAGTATTTT. Translating it yields CASSLVRTASTDTQYF.

The rearrangement uses TRBV6-1 and TRBJ1-6; the match to TRBD1 covers 9 bases. J was trimmed by 0 bases and V by 4 bases; bases with no gene match: 7. The germline CDR1 and CDR2 sequences are MNHNS and SASEGT. The CDR3 has 18 residues. The CDR3 loop reads CASSGVGQGSSYNSPLHF. The CDR3 nucleotides are TGTGCCAGCAGTGGGGTAGGACAGGGGAGCTCCTATAATTCACCCCTCCACTTT.

This rearrangement joins TRBV14 to TRBJ1-2; TRBD1 agrees at 8 bases. V lost 11 bases to trimming and J lost 4 bases; unmatched junction nucleotides: 3. Per the germline V gene, CDR1 is SGHDN and CDR2 is FVKESK. The CDR3 contains 11 residues. The DNA of the CDR3 is TGTGCCGTAGGGACAGGCTATGGCTACACCTTC. This gives the protein CAVGTGYGYTF.

This chain joins TRBV29-1 and TRBJ2-1, with 9 positions matching TRBD2. CDR1 and CDR2 from the germline V gene are SQVTM and ANQGSEA. The CDR3 length is 13 residues. Trimming removed 6 bases from V and 0 bases from J; junction bases left unmatched: 0. The CDR3 nucleotides read TGCAGCGTGACTAGCGGCTCCTACAATGAGCAGTTCTTC. As protein: CSVTSGSYNEQFF.